These 21 T cell receptor beta chains were sequenced from one sample in a study of blood T cell repertoires in COVID-19. The protocol was immunoSEQ multiplex PCR, while the TCRdb copy is restricted to in-frame clones and leaves out a portion. The sample lists over 65,000 clones; roughly 81% were seen once. Sequencing used peripheral blood. These receptors were collected from a human donor in a cohort sampled during active COVID-19.

The chain links TRBV28 to TRBJ1-3; a weak D match, TRBD1 (5 bases). V was trimmed by 0 bases and J by 8 bases, leaving 11 bases between them. The CDR3 is 14 amino acids. CDR1 is MDHEN and CDR2 is SYDVKM in the germline V gene. CDR3: CASSLWGPGDTIYF. CDR3 in DNA: TGTGCCAGCAGTTTATGGGGGCCGGGGGACACCATATATTTT.

The rearrangement joins TRBV24-1 to TRBJ1-5, with D possibly being TRBD1 (5 bases). This CDR3 is built from 13 residues. Germline assignment: CDR1 KGHDR and CDR2 SFDVKD. Trimming shortened V by 4 bases and J by 6 bases, and 9 bases separated the two germline ends. CDR3 in amino acids: CATSDQGTQPQHF. The CDR3 coding sequence is TGTGCCACCAGTGACCAGGGCACTCAGCCCCAGCATTTT.

The chain has TRBV3-1 (or the pseudogene TRBV3-2) and TRBJ1-2; 11 bases fit TRBD1. Trimming cost V 4 bases and J 6 bases; bases outside gene matches: 7. CDR3 length: 15 amino acids. Germline CDR1 and CDR2: LGHDT and YNNKEL (reference sequence). The CDR3 reads CASSRTGTGGDGYTF. Here the CDR3 DNA reads TGTGCCAGCAGCCGTACCGGGACAGGGGGAGATGGCTACACCTTC.

J is TRBJ1-6 and V is TRBV19, with TRBD1 matching 8 bases. Germline CDR1 is LNHDA and CDR2 is SQIVND (reference sequence). The CDR3 is 15 amino acids. Unmatched junction bases numbered 3, after V lost 8 bases and J lost 0 bases. CDR3 DNA sequence: TGTGCCAGTGCGGGGACAGGCTCCTATAATTCACCCCTCCACTTT. It yields the protein CASAGTGSYNSPLHF.

The chain has TRBV27 and TRBJ2-5; tentative D call: TRBD2 (6 bases). Trimming pared 3 bases from V and 1 base from J, leaving 9 bases between. Germline assignment: CDR1 MNHEY and CDR2 SMNVEV (reference sequence). The CDR3 contains 14 residues. The CDR3 DNA follows: TGTGCCAGCAGTTTGTGGGGACTCCAAGAGACCCAGTACTTC. Protein: CASSLWGLQETQYF.

The table lists this clone with a count of one. The gene calls are TRBV24-1 and TRBJ2-7, with 7 bases identical to TRBD2. Germline values: CDR1 KGHDR, CDR2 SFDVKD. The CDR3 spans 15 residues. The V and J ends lost 4 bases and 6 bases, in that order; junction bases with no gene match: 11. The CDR3 DNA reads as TGTGCCACCAGTGACTCGGGACTACCCAGAGGCGAGCAGTACTTC. Translation gives CATSDSGLPRGEQYF.

This clone was observed a handful of times. The V gene is TRBV28, the J gene TRBJ2-1, with 9 bases fitting TRBD2. The germline V gene encodes CDR1 MDHEN and CDR2 SYDVKM. V dropped 5 bases and J dropped 4; count of bases not matched to a gene: 9. The length of the CDR3 is 16 residues. CDR3 residues: CASSRSAAGGYNEQFF. The CDR3 DNA is TGTGCCAGCAGTCGTTCGGCTGCGGGAGGGTACAATGAGCAGTTCTTC.

V and J are TRBV27 and TRBJ2-3, with 9 bases fitting TRBD2. The CDR3 contains 16 residues. Trimming took 6 bases from V and 4 from J; bases not matched to a gene: 11. CDR1 is MNHEY and CDR2 is SMNVEV in the germline V gene (reference sequence). The CDR3 bases are TGTGCCAGCAGACGTTTAGCGGGAGCAGGCTCAGATACGCAGTATTTT. Translated: CASRRLAGAGSDTQYF.

This chain connects TRBV30 to TRBJ2-4; D possibly corresponds to TRBD2 (6 bases). CDR1 GTSNPN and CDR2 SVGIG come from the germline V gene (reference sequence). V was shortened by 2 bases and J by 0 bases, with 11 bases between the two germline ends. The CDR3 covers 15 residues. CDR3 nucleotides: TGTGCCTGGAGTCGACTAGGCCTAGCCAAAAACATTCAGTACTTC. Translated, it gives CAWSRLGLAKNIQYF. Full variable domain (outside the CDR3, taken from reference TRBV30 and TRBJ2-4): SQTIHQWPATLVQPVGSPLSLECTVEGTSNPNLYWYRQAAGRGLQLLFYSVGIGQISSEVPQNLSASRPQDRQFILSSKKLLLSDSGFYLCAWSRLGLAKNIQYFGAGTRLSVL.

The chain links TRBV9 to TRBJ2-1; 8 bases line up with TRBD1. There are 15 residues in the CDR3. CDR1 and CDR2 (germline): SGDLS, YYNGEE. J was trimmed by 4 bases and V by 4 bases; bases with no gene match: 7. The CDR3 region has the DNA TGTGCCAGCAGCCATAGCGGACAGGGATACAATGAGCAGTTCTTC. Translated, it gives CASSHSGQGYNEQFF.

This chain connects TRBV7-9 to TRBJ2-7, with TRBD1 matching over 11 bases. The CDR3 contains 15 residues. The V and J ends lost 5 bases and 5 bases, in that order; junction bases with no gene match: 8. The V gene's germline CDR1 is SEHNR and CDR2 FQNEAQ (reference sequence). CDR3 protein: CASSIGQGAPNEQYF. In DNA, the CDR3 is TGTGCCAGCAGCATCGGACAGGGGGCCCCAAACGAGCAGTACTTC.

The chain links TRBV28 to TRBJ2-5, with D possibly matching TRBD2 (5 bases). Germline V gene data show CDR1 as MDHEN and CDR2 as SYDVKM. V gave up 8 bases and J gave up 5 bases, with 12 bases separating them. The CDR3 is 12 amino acids. The CDR3, as DNA: TGTGCCAGCTCCCGGGGAGAGGAGACCCAGTACTTC. As protein: CASSRGEETQYF.

J is TRBJ2-2 and V is TRBV28; D is uncertain. The CDR3 is 11 amino acids. CDR1 is MDHEN, CDR2 SYDVKM, per germline. Between the trimmed V and J ends, which lost 7 bases and 6 bases, there was a span of 6 bases. CDR3 sequence (DNA): TGTGCCAGCATTGGAGCCGGGGAGCTGTTTTTT. It translates to CASIGAGELFF.

The chain has TRBV24-1 and TRBJ2-2, with D possibly matching TRBD1 (5 bases). CDR1 KGHDR and CDR2 SFDVKD come from the germline V gene. V lost 8 bases and J lost 5, with 11 bases in between. CDR3 size: 13 residues. The CDR3 region has the DNA TGTGCCACCACATTAGGGGCGACCGGGGAGCTGTTTTTT. It is translated as CATTLGATGELFF.

The chain employs TRBV6-2 or TRBV6-3 and TRBJ2-2; 9 nucleotides line up with TRBD2. Trimming cost V 2 bases and J 7 bases; bases outside gene matches: 5. Germline assignment: CDR1 MNHEY and CDR2 SVGEGT. This CDR3 contains 15 residues. CDR3 protein: CASSYEASGVGELFF. CDR3 DNA: TGTGCCAGCAGTTACGAGGCTAGCGGGGTCGGGGAGCTGTTTTTT.

V is TRBV5-1 and J is TRBJ2-1; D may be TRBD1 (6 bases). Looked up from germline, CDR1 is SGHRS and CDR2 is YFSETQ. The CDR3 has 14 residues. V dropped 2 bases and J dropped 4 bases, with 10 bases sitting between them. Here the CDR3 reads CASSFRDNYNEQFF. The CDR3 region has the DNA TGCGCCAGCAGCTTTAGGGACAATTACAATGAGCAGTTCTTC.

V gene TRBV5-4 combines with J gene TRBJ2-1; D might be TRBD1 (6 bases). Trimming removed 5 bases from V and 8 bases from J, with 11 bases in between. Germline assignment: CDR1 SGHNT and CDR2 YYREEE (reference sequence). The CDR3 sequence is 12 residues long. The CDR3 coding sequence is TGTGCCAGCAGTCACAGGGACGATGAGCAGTTCTTC. It specifies CASSHRDDEQFF.

The genes are TRBV4-3 and TRBJ2-1; TRBD1 matches 9 bases. This CDR3 has 15 amino acids. Unmatched junction bases numbered 5, after V lost 1 base and J lost 7 bases. CDR1 is LGHNA and CDR2 is YSLEER in the germline V gene. CDR3 DNA sequence: TGCGCCAGCAGCCAAGTGGGACAGGGCTCTAATGAGCAGTTCTTC. As protein: CASSQVGQGSNEQFF.

V gene TRBV20-1 combines with J gene TRBJ2-7; 8 nucleotides line up with TRBD1. Trimming took 3 bases from V and 3 from J; bases not matched to a gene: 1. The CDR3 runs 12 residues. Germline assignment: CDR1 DFQATT and CDR2 SNEGSKA (reference sequence). Here the CDR3 DNA reads TGCAGTGCTAGTGGACAGGGCTACGAGCAGTACTTC. Its translation: CSASGQGYEQYF.

Concerning this clone itself: Sequence at one end of the junction differs from germline and may be a read error. The J gene is TRBJ2-4, the V gene TRBV24-1, with D maybe TRBD1 (5 bases). The CDR3 consists of 13 residues. The germline CDR1 and CDR2 sequences are KGHDR and SFDVKD. The CDR3 DNA sequence: TGTGCCCCCAGTAGGGGTGTTCCAAACATTCAGTACTTC. This sequence encodes CAPSRGVPNIQYF.

The rearrangement links TRBV28 to TRBJ2-1, with a tentative D call TRBD1 (6 bases). Trimming removed 8 bases at V and 5 bases at J, with 16 bases between. This CDR3 comprises 14 residues. Germline CDR1 reads MDHEN; CDR2 reads SYDVKM. The CDR3: CASSGRGFDNEQFF. DNA for the CDR3: TGTGCCAGCTCTGGCAGGGGCTTCGACAATGAGCAGTTCTTC.